The 25 T cell receptor beta chains below come from one sample, sequenced in a study of cytomegalovirus exposure and HLA in healthy donors. The PCR had 60 Vbeta and 13 Jbeta primers. The repertoire was sequenced with immunoSEQ multiplex PCR; TCRdb's copy has only in-frame clones and lacks some. Found here are some 170,000 clones, 65% to 80% of them singletons; the top ten hold approximately 1.6%. The sample was PBMCs. The receptor source for this set is a woman between 25 and 40 years old in good health and CMV-seronegative.

This sequence joins TRBV5-1 and TRBJ2-5; 13 nucleotides line up with TRBD2. TRBJ2-7 matches the DNA end more closely, so the J call is doubtful. Germline CDR1 and CDR2: SGHRS and YFSETQ. This CDR3 is 19 amino acids long. The CDR3 bases are TGCGCCAGCAGCTTACGCCCGGGACTAGCGGGAACCCCGGCGGGCGAGCAGTACTTC. The encoded protein is CASSLRPGLAGTPAGEQYF.

This clone has just a few counts. The V and J genes are TRBV5-1 and TRBJ2-3; D remains ambiguous. Germline V gene lookup returns CDR1 SGHRS and CDR2 YFSETQ. CDR3 size: 15 residues. V lost 3 bases to trimming and J lost 2 bases, with 13 bases between them. This CDR3 reads CASSWSPVPTDTQYF. CDR3 bases: TGCGCCAGCAGCTGGAGCCCCGTTCCCACAGATACGCAGTATTTT.

The V gene is TRBV7-2, the J gene TRBJ2-7; D remains unclear. V lost 6 bases and J 3 bases, leaving 21 bases between the germline ends. In germline, CDR1 is SGHTA, CDR2 FQGNSA. The CDR3 is made up of 16 amino acids. The DNA of the CDR3 is TGTGCCAGCAGTTCTAACGCGGCAGCCAAATACTACGAGCAGTACTTC. It encodes CASSSNAAAKYYEQYF.

This rearrangement joins TRBV19 to TRBJ2-5; TRBD2 is a possible D gene (6 bases). The ends were cut back, 6 bases at V and 2 bases at J, with 16 bases in the middle. Germline values: CDR1 LNHDA, CDR2 SQIVND (reference sequence). CDR3 length: 15 amino acids. The CDR3 bases are TGTGCCAGTAGATCTTGGAGGGGCGGACAAGAGACCCAGTACTTC. Protein sequence: CASRSWRGGQETQYF.

The V gene is TRBV25-1, the J gene TRBJ1-1, with D possibly matching TRBD1 (5 bases). The CDR3 has 15 residues. The V end was cut by 6 bases, the J end by 0 bases, with 14 bases between. Germline CDR1 is MGHDK and CDR2 is SYGVNS. This CDR3 is CASSAKGRMNTEAFF. CDR3 in DNA: TGTGCCAGCAGCGCTAAGGGGAGGATGAACACTGAAGCTTTCTTT.

The V gene is TRBV6-6, the J gene TRBJ1-4, with D perhaps TRBD1 (6 bases). From germline, CDR1 is MNHNY and CDR2 SVGAGI (reference sequence). Trimming took off 5 bases at V and 2 bases at J, with 12 bases between the two ends. This CDR3 has 15 residues. CDR3 in DNA: TGTGCCAGCAGTAACTTTCAGGGGACTAATGAAAAACTGTTTTTT. Its protein product is CASSNFQGTNEKLFF.

This clone was seen just once. This chain links TRBV27 with TRBJ2-1, with D possibly matching TRBD1 (6 bases). The length of the CDR3 is 15 residues. Germline V gene sequence: CDR1 MNHEY, CDR2 SMNVEV (reference sequence). V shed 5 bases and J shed 5 bases, with 16 bases lying between them. This chain's CDR3 is CASSTRSTGNNEQFF. DNA for the CDR3: TGTGCCAGCAGTACCCGTTCTACAGGGAACAATGAGCAGTTCTTC.

This clone was detected a few times. The identical CDR3 is also encoded by other nucleotide sequences in the sample. The chain carries TRBV7-8 and TRBJ2-7, with 12 bases lining up with TRBD2. The CDR3 spans 14 residues. V lost 3 bases to trimming and J lost 6 bases; unmatched junction nucleotides: 3. CDR1 is SGHVS, CDR2 FQNEAQ, per germline. The CDR3 here is CASSLVLAGGEQYF. The CDR3 coding sequence is TGTGCCAGCAGCTTGGTACTAGCGGGAGGCGAGCAGTACTTC. Based on the CDR3 plus reference TRBV7-8 and TRBJ2-7, the full variable domain is GAGVSQSPRYKVAKRGQDVALRCDPISGHVSLFWYQQALGQGPEFLTYFQNEAQLDKSGLPSDRFFAERPEGSVSTLKIQRTQQEDSAVYLCASSLVLAGGEQYFGPGTRLTVT.

The rearrangement joins TRBV29-1 to TRBJ2-3; the match to TRBD2 covers 9 bases. CDR3 size: 14 residues. J gave up 0 bases and V 6 bases, and 4 bases lay outside the gene matches. CDR1 is SQVTM and CDR2 is ANQGSEA in the germline V gene. DNA for the CDR3: TGCAGCGTGACAAGCGGGGGGAGCACAGATACGCAGTATTTT. Its translation is CSVTSGGSTDTQYF.

V is TRBV19 and J is TRBJ1-5; perhaps TRBD1 as D (5 bases). The length of the CDR3 is 17 residues. The germline CDR1 and CDR2 sequences are LNHDA and SQIVND (reference sequence). Trimming removed 6 bases from V and 4 bases from J, with 22 bases in between. CDR3 nucleotide sequence: TGTGCCAGTAGCCCACGGGGGGGATCAGTAAATAATCAGCCCCAGCATTTT. This translates into CASSPRGGSVNNQPQHF.

This chain links TRBV2 with TRBJ1-6, with unresolved D. The CDR3 totals 12 residues. Germline lookup yields CDR1 SNHLY and CDR2 FYNNEI. Trimming removed 3 bases from V and 7 bases from J, with 4 bases in between. The CDR3 loop reads CASSDTNSPLHF. DNA for the CDR3: TGTGCCAGCAGTGACACAAATTCACCCCTCCACTTT. Full variable domain (rest looked up from reference TRBV2 and TRBJ1-6): EPEVTQTPSHQVTQMGQEVILRCVPISNHLYFYWYRQILGQKVEFLVSFYNNEISEKSEIFDDQFSVERPDGSNFTLKIRSTKLEDSAMYFCASSDTNSPLHFGNGTRLTVT.

V is TRBV18 and J is TRBJ1-2, with 8 bases fitting TRBD1. Germline V gives CDR1 KGHSH, CDR2 LQKENI. This CDR3 comprises 12 residues. The trim removed 6 bases at V and 4 bases at J, leaving 1 base unmatched. In DNA form, the CDR3 reads TGTGCCAGCTCCACAGGGGGCTATGGCTACACCTTC. It translates to CASSTGGYGYTF.

The chain has TRBV13 and TRBJ2-5, with 8 bases fitting TRBD1. With 5 bases clipped from V and 5 bases from J, the junction kept 4 bases outside the gene matches. CDR1 and CDR2 from the germline V gene are PRHDT and FYEKMQ (reference sequence). This CDR3 spans 13 amino acids. The CDR3 is CASSLTGGETQYF. CDR3 coding DNA: TGTGCCAGCAGCCTCACAGGGGGGGAGACCCAGTACTTC.

This clone was counted only a few times. The chain uses TRBV30 and TRBJ1-1; D remains ambiguous. The CDR3 covers 12 residues. Germline V gene lookup returns CDR1 GTSNPN and CDR2 SVGIG (reference sequence). The V gene lost 3 bases and the J gene lost 0 bases, with 5 bases spanning the gap. The CDR3 reads CAWSKLNTEAFF. As DNA, the CDR3 is TGTGCCTGGAGCAAATTGAACACTGAAGCTTTCTTT.

V is TRBV14 and J is TRBJ2-5; 7 nucleotides agree with TRBD1. The CDR3 spans 16 residues. V was pared by 4 bases and J by 5 bases, with 13 bases of the junction left unmatched. Looked up from germline, CDR1 is SGHDN and CDR2 is FVKESK. CDR3 sequence (DNA): TGTGCCAGCAGCCCCCTCGGGACAGCCTTTCTGGAGACCCAGTACTTC. Protein sequence: CASSPLGTAFLETQYF.

The chain carries TRBV7-3 and TRBJ2-2, with D possibly being TRBD2 (5 bases). Trimming took 6 bases from V and 7 from J, leaving 15 bases between them. CDR3 size: 14 residues. The V gene's germline CDR1 is SGHTA and CDR2 FQGTGA. The DNA for the CDR3 is TGTGCCAGCAGTACGGCCCCGGGGATCGGGGAGCTGTTTTTT. Residues: CASSTAPGIGELFF.

The genes are TRBV11-3 and TRBJ1-1; D is ambiguous. V was clipped by 4 bases and J by 4 bases, with 10 bases between them. The germline V gene encodes CDR1 SGHNT and CDR2 YENEEA. The CDR3 covers 13 residues. The CDR3 coding sequence is TGTGCCAGCAGCTACCTGAGTAGCACTGAAGCTTTCTTT. Protein sequence: CASSYLSSTEAFF.

This rearrangement joins TRBV4-2 to TRBJ2-7, with TRBD2 matching 12 bases. The CDR3 runs to 17 residues. Looked up from germline, CDR1 is LGHNA and CDR2 is YNFKEQ. Trimming took 4 bases from V and 5 from J; bases not matched to a gene: 12. The CDR3 loop is CASSRAGLAGGPHEQYF. The CDR3 nucleotides read TGTGCCAGCAGCCGGGCTGGGCTAGCGGGAGGGCCGCACGAGCAGTACTTC.

The rearrangement links TRBV7-3 to TRBJ2-2; D is perhaps TRBD1 (5 bases). The CDR3 has 16 residues. The germline gives CDR1 SGHTA, CDR2 FQGTGA. V lost 4 bases, J lost 7 bases, and 19 bases lay in between. The CDR3 DNA reads as TGTGCCAGCAGCTCCTACTCCCCGGACAAAAACGGGGAGCTGTTTTTT. Protein: CASSSYSPDKNGELFF.

The table lists this clone with a few counts. J is TRBJ2-7 and V is TRBV30, with TRBD2 as a possible D gene (5 bases). The germline gives CDR1 GTSNPN, CDR2 SVGIG (reference sequence). The CDR3 covers 13 residues. Trimming stripped 1 base from V and 6 bases from J, with 13 bases between. CDR3: CAWSGLLGSEQYF. The CDR3 coding sequence is TGTGCCTGGAGTGGGCTTTTGGGGAGCGAGCAGTACTTC.

This clone has only a few counts. The rearrangement links TRBV5-1 to TRBJ1-6, with a weak D call TRBD1 (6 bases). CDR1 is SGHRS, CDR2 YFSETQ, per germline. CDR3 length: 16 amino acids. Trimming took off 4 bases at V and 7 bases at J, with 18 bases between the two ends. CDR3 nucleotides: TGCGCCAGCAGCCCGGAAATTCGGACAGAAAATTCACCCCTCCACTTT. Its translation: CASSPEIRTENSPLHF.

V and J are TRBV29-1 and TRBJ1-1, with a weak D call TRBD1 (5 bases). CDR3 length equals 10 residues. The V end lost 7 bases, the J end lost 3 bases, and 6 bases lay between the germline ends. Germline lookup yields CDR1 SQVTM and CDR2 ANQGSEA. The CDR3 spells CSGGDTEAFF. CDR3 bases: TGCAGCGGGGGGGACACTGAAGCTTTCTTT.

This clone was seen a single time. The chain employs TRBV2 and TRBJ1-5; D ambiguous. With 6 bases removed from V and 3 bases from J, the gap between germline ends came to 6 bases. The CDR3 is made up of 12 amino acids. Germline V gene lookup returns CDR1 SNHLY and CDR2 FYNNEI. The CDR3 here is CASSLDNQPQHF. CDR3 coding DNA: TGTGCCAGCAGCCTAGACAATCAGCCCCAGCATTTT.

V gene TRBV10-3 combines with J gene TRBJ1-1; D not resolved. V lost 5 bases and J lost 5, with 9 bases in between. This CDR3 is 12 amino acids long. Germline values: CDR1 ENHRY, CDR2 SYGVKD. CDR3 DNA: TGTGCCATCAGTTACGGGGATACTGAAGCTTTCTTT. It specifies CAISYGDTEAFF.

This rearrangement joins TRBV7-8 to TRBJ2-5, with TRBD2 identical over 7 bases. CDR1 and CDR2 from the germline V gene are SGHVS and FQNEAQ. The length of the CDR3 is 17 residues. V lost 1 base to trimming and J lost 2 bases; unmatched junction nucleotides: 10. The CDR3 region is CASSLVRLAAQQETQYF. The CDR3 DNA reads TGTGCCAGCAGCTTAGTACGCCTAGCGGCGCAACAAGAGACCCAGTACTTC.